This TCR beta chain was identified during a study of blood T cells in healthy people across ages. Regarding the study as a whole: The fall in TCR beta diversity per million T cells was roughly linear with age.

The use of a sample-barcoded 5' primer and a J-beta primer mix characterized a second PCR of 7 to 11 cycles. MiXCR, applied by TCRdb to the 5' RACE reads, yields one record per CDR3 protein. The repertoire holds fewer than 800,000 distinct CDR3 sequences, roughly 32% seen once, with 15% in the top ten. This clonotype was seen repeatedly, ten times or more. Antigen unknown. Drawing of peripheral blood yielded 8.5 to 10 milliliters from each donor. The study isolated at least 7 million PBMCs from each sample. A minimum of 5.5 micrograms of total RNA was extracted per sample. This receptor was obtained from a woman older than 75 in good health. Sequences were obtained from blood.

The CDR3 nucleotides read TGCGCCAGCAGCTTAGTAAGCGGGGGGACCTCCTACAATGAGCAGTTCTTC. Its translation: CASSLVSGGTSYNEQFF. The rearrangement joins TRBV5-1 to TRBJ2-1; 9 nucleotides match TRBD2. Germline assignment: CDR1 SGHRS and CDR2 YFSETQ. The CDR3 is 17 residues long. The trim removed 2 bases at V and 0 bases at J, leaving 6 bases unmatched.